This T cell receptor beta chain was identified during a study of identifying expanded T cells in peripheral blood. Findings of the study overall: Clone count variance between roughly two-week samples rose with total template count. Technical replicates showed roughly 1.2 changed clones; two weeks roughly 15; four weeks 19.

The length of the CDR3 is 16 residues. Per germline, CDR1 SGHDT and CDR2 YYEEEE. Trimming took 5 bases from V and 3 from J, leaving 21 bases between them. During the collection period, no donor immune events like infections were recorded. Measured with immunoSEQ multiplex PCR; TCRdb has only the in-frame clones, and not every one. The repertoire holds approximately 100,000 clones, around nine tenths seen once, with about 18% in the top ten. Concerning this clone: Its antigen remains unknown.

The rearrangement uses TRBV5-6 and TRBJ2-7, with D uncertain. Source material: blood. The sequence came from a person aged 18-69 years in good health. DNA of the CDR3: TGTGCCAGCAGTAAGGGAACCGCGAACCGCATCTACGAGCAGTACTTC. Translation gives CASSKGTANRIYEQYF.